What follows are 20 T cell receptor beta chains derived from one specimen sequenced in a study of cytotoxic CD8 clonotypes in ibrutinib-treated CLL. Profiling relied on immunoSEQ multiplex PCR, and the TCRdb table lists in-frame clones only, not all of them. Seen here are 14,000 or so clones, around 67% observed once, and the top ten hold 5.4%. Sequenced material: PBMCs, taken before ibrutinib treatment. These receptors were obtained from a human donor with chronic lymphocytic leukemia.

The chain joins TRBV6-1 to TRBJ1-2; 7 bases fit TRBD1. In germline, CDR1 is MNHNS, CDR2 SASEGT. V lost 6 bases and J lost 7; bases outside the gene matches: 8. This CDR3 contains 13 residues. The CDR3 region has the DNA TGTGCCAGCAGCCCCCAGACAGGGTTTGGCTACACCTTC. Translating it yields CASSPQTGFGYTF.

CDR3 sequence: CASSPTGWGYEQYF. The CDR3 DNA follows: TGTGCCAGCTCTCCAACAGGGTGGGGCTACGAGCAGTACTTC. The chain has TRBV11-1 and TRBJ2-7, with D maybe TRBD1 (6 bases). The length of the CDR3 is 14 residues. Deletions cut 8 bases from V and 3 bases from J, with 17 bases between. The germline gives CDR1 SGHAT, CDR2 FQDESV (reference sequence).

The chain carries TRBV18 and TRBJ1-1; 10 bases line up with TRBD1. Trimming took 3 bases from V and 4 from J; bases not matched to a gene: 8. The germline V gene encodes CDR1 KGHSH and CDR2 LQKENI. The CDR3 runs to 16 residues. The CDR3 DNA reads TGTGCCAGCTCACCCCAGACAGGGGGCTTGGGCACTGAAGCTTTCTTT. Translating gives CASSPQTGGLGTEAFF.

This chain links TRBV28 with TRBJ2-3; perhaps TRBD2 as D (6 bases). The germline CDR1 and CDR2 sequences are MDHEN and SYDVKM. V gave up 6 bases and J gave up 2 bases, with 12 bases separating them. The length of the CDR3 is 14 residues. CDR3 loop: CASSPLAITDTQYF. The CDR3 coding sequence is TGTGCCAGCAGCCCGCTAGCGATCACAGATACGCAGTATTTT.

The V gene is TRBV18, the J gene TRBJ2-2, with D possibly TRBD1 on 6 matching bases. The V and J ends lost 2 bases and 5 bases respectively, with 6 bases between them. The germline gives CDR1 KGHSH, CDR2 LQKENI. The CDR3 extends over 13 amino acids. The CDR3 spells CASSPRGTGELFF. CDR3 bases: TGTGCCAGCTCACCAAGGGGGACCGGGGAGCTGTTTTTT. Based on the CDR3 plus reference TRBV18 and TRBJ2-2, the full variable domain is NAGVMQNPRHLVRRRGQEARLRCSPMKGHSHVYWYRQLPEEGLKFMVYLQKENIIDESGMPKERFSAEFPKEGPSILRIQQVVRGDSAAYFCASSPRGTGELFFGEGSRLTVL.

The rearrangement uses TRBV29-1 and TRBJ1-4; tentative D call: TRBD1 (6 bases). The CDR3 extends over 12 amino acids. Trimming stripped 4 bases from V and 3 bases from J, with 6 bases between. The V gene's germline CDR1 is SQVTM and CDR2 ANQGSEA. CDR3 amino acids: CSVGQANEKLFF. CDR3 nucleotides: TGCAGCGTTGGACAGGCTAATGAAAAACTGTTTTTT.

The rearrangement joins TRBV28 to TRBJ2-2; the D gene is possibly TRBD1 (6 bases). Germline V gene data show CDR1 as MDHEN and CDR2 as SYDVKM. The CDR3 has 18 amino acids. Deletions cut 6 bases from V and 1 base from J, with 21 bases between. The CDR3 is CASSPWATGIGNTGELFF. In DNA form, the CDR3 reads TGTGCCAGCAGCCCGTGGGCGACAGGAATTGGGAACACCGGGGAGCTGTTTTTT.

This clone was counted a few times. The chain couples TRBV29-1 to TRBJ1-2; 9 nucleotides align to TRBD1. The CDR3 is 15 amino acids. The germline V gene encodes CDR1 SQVTM and CDR2 ANQGSEA. V shed 4 bases and J 4 bases; nucleotides not matched to a gene: 10. DNA of the CDR3: TGCAGCGTTGCGGGGGGACAGGGTCGGGCCTATGGCTACACCTTC. Translated, it gives CSVAGGQGRAYGYTF.

The chain's CDR3 is CASRIHSGPQPQHF. In DNA form, the CDR3 reads TGTGCCAGCAGAATTCACTCGGGGCCCCAGCCCCAGCATTTT. The chain employs TRBV28 and TRBJ1-5, with D possibly being TRBD1 (5 bases). From germline, CDR1 is MDHEN and CDR2 SYDVKM. V was pared by 6 bases and J by 7 bases, with 16 bases between. The CDR3 runs to 14 residues. Together with reference TRBV28 and TRBJ1-5, the CDR3 gives the full variable domain: DVKVTQSSRYLVKRTGEKVFLECVQDMDHENMFWYRQDPGLGLRLIYFSYDVKMKEKGDIPEGYSVSREKKERFSLILESASTNQTSMYLCASRIHSGPQPQHFGDGTRLSIL.

The CDR3 region has the DNA TGTGCCAGCAGCTTGGGGCGGGAGCCCCTCCAAGAGACCCAGTACTTC. Translated, it gives CASSLGREPLQETQYF. The chain links TRBV11-3 to TRBJ2-5; 7 bases map to TRBD2. The ends lost 3 bases at V and 1 base at J; junction bases unmatched: 8. CDR3 length equals 16 residues. The V gene's germline CDR1 is SGHNT and CDR2 YENEEA.

The chain has TRBV23-1 and TRBJ2-3; D is possibly TRBD1 or TRBD2 (5 bases each). TRBV23-1 belongs to the ORF category, with a function that is uncertain. This CDR3 comprises 15 residues. Trimming pared 6 bases from V and 2 bases from J, leaving 15 bases between. CDR3 region: CASSPGTASTDTQYF. DNA for the CDR3: TGCGCCAGCAGCCCCGGGACCGCCTCCACAGATACGCAGTATTTT.

The chain uses TRBV5-1 and TRBJ1-2; no clear D. This CDR3 contains 13 residues. V lost 0 bases and J lost 7, with 10 bases in between. In germline, CDR1 is SGHRS, CDR2 YFSETQ. This CDR3 reads CASSLATDRGYTF. The CDR3 nucleotides are TGCGCCAGCAGCTTGGCGACGGACCGTGGCTACACCTTC.

This rearrangement joins TRBV4-2 to TRBJ2-5; 11 bases match TRBD2. The CDR3 contains 16 residues. Germline V gene data show CDR1 as LGHNA and CDR2 as YNFKEQ. V trimming: 5 bases; J trimming: 1 base; junction bases outside the gene matches: 6. CDR3 amino acids: CASSNPGTSGQETQYF. The CDR3 DNA sequence: TGTGCCAGCAGCAATCCCGGGACTAGCGGCCAAGAGACCCAGTACTTC.

The chain has TRBV5-8 and TRBJ2-3; D may match TRBD1 or TRBD2 (6 bases each). The CDR3 covers 15 residues. V was pared by 4 bases and J by 3 bases, with 15 bases between. Germline CDR1 SGHTS, CDR2 YDEGEE. The CDR3 loop is CASSRRGATTDTQYF. CDR3 sequence (DNA): TGTGCCAGCAGCCGGAGGGGGGCCACGACAGATACGCAGTATTTT.

The chain uses TRBV9 and TRBJ2-5, with a tentative D call TRBD2 (6 bases). Looked up from germline, CDR1 is SGDLS and CDR2 is YYNGEE. Between the trimmed V and J ends, which lost 6 bases and 4 bases, there was a span of 19 bases. The CDR3 runs to 15 residues. The CDR3 reads CASTPGGATRETQYF. The DNA for the CDR3 is TGTGCCAGCACCCCAGGCGGGGCCACCCGAGAGACCCAGTACTTC.

The rearrangement links TRBV2 to TRBJ1-4; D remains ambiguous. CDR3 length: 13 amino acids. The germline V and J ends were trimmed by 8 bases and 8 bases, with 15 bases remaining between them. Germline CDR1 reads SNHLY; CDR2 reads FYNNEI. CDR3 protein: CASRGFGREKLFF. DNA for the CDR3: TGTGCCAGCCGTGGTTTCGGTCGGGAAAAACTGTTTTTT.

The chain recombines TRBV28 with TRBJ1-2; TRBD1 is a possible D gene (6 bases). Germline assignment: CDR1 MDHEN and CDR2 SYDVKM. V was cut by 10 bases and J by 4 bases, with 16 bases left in between. The CDR3 contains 13 residues. CDR3: CATSSRGGYGYTF. CDR3 bases: TGTGCCACCTCCTCCAGGGGCGGCTATGGCTACACCTTC.

This sequence joins TRBV28 and TRBJ2-2, with D perhaps matching TRBD1 (6 bases). CDR3 length equals 15 residues. The germline V and J ends were trimmed by 0 bases and 1 base, with 6 bases remaining between them. Germline V gene sequence: CDR1 MDHEN, CDR2 SYDVKM. The CDR3, as DNA: TGTGCCAGCAGTTTATGGGGACAGAACACCGGGGAGCTGTTTTTT. It translates to CASSLWGQNTGELFF.

This clone came up a few times. The rearrangement joins TRBV7-9 to TRBJ1-1; D is uncertain. V was shortened by 0 bases and J by 5 bases, with 7 bases between the two germline ends. CDR1 and CDR2 from the germline V gene are SEHNR and FQNEAQ (reference sequence). CDR3 length: 13 residues. The CDR3 coding sequence is TGTGCCAGCAGCTTAGCCCGTGAGACTGAAGCTTTCTTT. It encodes CASSLARETEAFF.

Of note for this clone: The sample contains more than one DNA sequence encoding this CDR3. CDR3 DNA: TGTGCCAGTAGTGGAGGACTAGCGGGAACGCCTAGCACAGATACGCAGTATTTT. It yields the protein CASSGGLAGTPSTDTQYF. This chain links TRBV19 with TRBJ2-3; 12 bases agree with TRBD2. V shed 5 bases, J shed 0 bases, and the junction held 9 bases outside the gene matches. The CDR3 totals 18 residues. From germline, CDR1 is LNHDA and CDR2 SQIVND (reference sequence).